This T cell receptor (beta chain) was captured by sequencing in a study of CD4 T cells in relation to SARS-CoV-2 and coronaviruses. As for the study in general: TCR beta CDR3s were sequenced after approximately nine-day antigen culture of PBMCs. Negative control cultures got HIV-1 Nef peptides or no peptide.

Unexposed donor CD4+ T cells date from about 2011-2018, before the COVID-19 pandemic. Isolation of CD4+ T cells took place after 10 days in culture. Unexposed-donor CD4+ T cells were probed with SARS-CoV-2 S/N and four cold-coronavirus spikes, cells permitting. With respect to this clone: Its antigen remains unknown.

Only in-frame clones appear in the TCRdb table, and some are missing; sequencing was by immunoSEQ multiplex PCR. This sample has 25,000 to 30,000 clones, with just under 75% found just once. Sequenced material: CD4+ T cells from PBMCs, cultured in vitro. This receptor was identified in a human donor in good health.

The CDR3 DNA is TGTGCCAGCACCGGTTTTGGGGTGGGGCACACCATATATTTT. Its translation: CASTGFGVGHTIYF. The J gene is TRBJ1-3, the V gene TRBV6-6; D may be TRBD1 (5 bases). V gave up 7 bases and J gave up 8 bases, with 18 bases separating them. Looked up from germline, CDR1 is MNHNY and CDR2 is SVGAGI (reference sequence). The CDR3 is made up of 14 amino acids.